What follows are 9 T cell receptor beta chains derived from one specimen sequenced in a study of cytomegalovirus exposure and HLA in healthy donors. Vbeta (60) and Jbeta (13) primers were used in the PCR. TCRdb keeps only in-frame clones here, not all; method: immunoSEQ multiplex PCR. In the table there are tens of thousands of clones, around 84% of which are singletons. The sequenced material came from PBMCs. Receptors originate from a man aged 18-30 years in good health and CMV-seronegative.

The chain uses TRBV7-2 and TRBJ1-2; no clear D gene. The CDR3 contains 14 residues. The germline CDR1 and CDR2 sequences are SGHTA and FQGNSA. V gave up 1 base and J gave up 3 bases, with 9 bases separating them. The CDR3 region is CASSLGLDYYGYTF. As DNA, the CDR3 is TGTGCCAGCAGCTTAGGTTTGGACTACTATGGCTACACCTTC.

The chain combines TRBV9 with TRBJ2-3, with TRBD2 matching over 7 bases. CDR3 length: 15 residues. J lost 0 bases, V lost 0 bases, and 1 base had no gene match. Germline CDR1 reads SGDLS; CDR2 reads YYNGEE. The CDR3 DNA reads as TGTGCCAGCAGCGTAGGCGGGGGTAGCACAGATACGCAGTATTTT. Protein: CASSVGGGSTDTQYF.

In DNA form, the CDR3 reads TGCGCCAGCAGCTTGGTGCCGGGGTCCGGCGAGCAGTACTTC. The encoded protein is CASSLVPGSGEQYF. The gene calls are TRBV5-1 and TRBJ2-7; TRBD2 is a possible D gene (5 bases). Trimming cost V 0 bases and J 6 bases, with 13 bases left between them. The CDR3 contains 14 residues. Germline CDR1 reads SGHRS; CDR2 reads YFSETQ.

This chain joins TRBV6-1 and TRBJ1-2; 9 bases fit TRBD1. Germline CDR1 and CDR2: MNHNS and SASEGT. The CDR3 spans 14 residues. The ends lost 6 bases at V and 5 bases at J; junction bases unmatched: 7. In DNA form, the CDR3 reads TGTGCCAGCAGCCGGGACAGGGTAGGGTATGGCTACACCTTC. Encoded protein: CASSRDRVGYGYTF.

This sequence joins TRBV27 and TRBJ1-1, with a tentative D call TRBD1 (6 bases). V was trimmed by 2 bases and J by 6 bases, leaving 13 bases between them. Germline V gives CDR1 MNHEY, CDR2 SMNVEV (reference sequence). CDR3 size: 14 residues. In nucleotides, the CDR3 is TGTGCCAGCAGTTTAAGGCCGGCAGGGGCTGAAGCTTTCTTT. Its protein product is CASSLRPAGAEAFF.

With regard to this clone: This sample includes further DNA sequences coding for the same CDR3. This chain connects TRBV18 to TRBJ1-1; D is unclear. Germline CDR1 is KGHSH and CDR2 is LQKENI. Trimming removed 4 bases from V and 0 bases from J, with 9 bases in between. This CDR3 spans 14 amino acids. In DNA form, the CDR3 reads TGTGCCAGCTCACGCCAGGAAATGAACACTGAAGCTTTCTTT. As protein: CASSRQEMNTEAFF.

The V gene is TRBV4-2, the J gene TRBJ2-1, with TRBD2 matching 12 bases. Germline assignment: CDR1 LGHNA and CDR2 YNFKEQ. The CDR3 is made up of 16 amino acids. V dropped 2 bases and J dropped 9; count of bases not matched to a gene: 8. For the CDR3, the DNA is TGTGCCAGCAGCCAAAACCGACTAGCGGGAGTAAGTGAGCAGTTCTTC. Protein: CASSQNRLAGVSEQFF.

CDR3 loop: CASSTTGGGYEQYF. In DNA, the CDR3 is TGTGCCAGCTCAACTACAGGGGGTGGCTACGAGCAGTACTTC. V is TRBV18 and J is TRBJ2-7, with 8 bases that match TRBD1. CDR3 length: 14 residues. In germline, CDR1 is KGHSH, CDR2 LQKENI. V shed 5 bases, J shed 3 bases, and the junction held 6 bases outside the gene matches.

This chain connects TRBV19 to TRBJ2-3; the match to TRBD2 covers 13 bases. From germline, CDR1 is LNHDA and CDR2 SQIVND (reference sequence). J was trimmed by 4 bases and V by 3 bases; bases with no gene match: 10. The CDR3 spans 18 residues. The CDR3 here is CASSMPLLAGGSADTQYF. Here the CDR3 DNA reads TGTGCCAGTAGTATGCCCCTACTAGCGGGAGGGAGTGCAGATACGCAGTATTTT.